Sequencing of this TCR beta chain was carried out in a study of beta chain features in type 1 diabetes. Sequencing targeted expressed TCRB transcripts, as all isolated RNA had been reverse transcribed. Libraries were prepared by immunoSEQ multiplex PCR; TCRdb keeps only in-frame clonotypes and omits some of them. The sample shows under 300,000 clones, roughly 14% of them seen only once. On this clone itself: Its target is unknown.

Study outcomes and limitations: In every one of the four CD4+ subsets, TCRB CDR3s were moderately but significantly shorter in Type 1 diabetes patients.

CDR1 SQVTM and CDR2 ANQGSEA come from the germline V gene. Trimming cost V 1 base and J 3 bases; bases outside gene matches: 2. The CDR3 runs 14 residues. The material sequenced was naive CD4+ T cells from blood. The sequence was obtained from a man in his thirties or forties with type 1 diabetes. V is TRBV29-1 and J is TRBJ2-7; 11 positions agree with TRBD1. Here the CDR3 DNA reads TGCAGCGTTGAAGTTGGGACAGGGGGCTACGAGCAGTACTTC. It specifies CSVEVGTGGYEQYF.